The 19 T cell receptor beta chains listed next were all sequenced from one sample in a study of radiation and T cells in renal cell carcinoma (dated by TCRdb to the early 2020s). Library prep was done by the immunoSEQ multiplex PCR assay. Drawn from immuneACCESS, this table holds only the in-frame rearrangements with V and J called that TCRdb kept. Clones are partly lost; checked studies trace under half to an unresolved V gene and leave the rest unexplained. The sample table lists more than 100,000 clones, around 90% of them with a count of one. The top ten hold 5.5% to 6.5% of the sample. The time point tag for this specimen amounts to: blood 2 weeks post-SBRT. This sample's treatment or condition label indicates: 15 Gy SBRT to primary tumor, nephrectomy 4 weeks later. The sequencing used blood, collected from a patient whose treatment included radiotherapy and nephrectomy. These receptors all come from a woman aged 70-85 years with renal cell carcinoma.

This chain uses TRBV30 with TRBJ1-5; D perhaps matches TRBD1 (6 bases). The CDR3 covers 17 residues. The germline V gene encodes CDR1 GTSNPN and CDR2 SVGIG (reference sequence). V lost 1 base and J lost 2, with 18 bases in between. CDR3 loop: CAWSAIPPGVGNQPQHF. The CDR3 DNA is TGTGCCTGGAGTGCCATCCCTCCAGGGGTCGGCAATCAGCCCCAGCATTTT.

The chain links TRBV6-6 to TRBJ2-4, with 8 bases aligning to TRBD1. V lost 6 bases, J lost 9 bases, and 7 bases stayed unmatched. The V gene's germline CDR1 is MNHNY and CDR2 SVGAGI (reference sequence). The CDR3 contains 13 residues. CDR3 coding DNA: TGTGCCAGCAGCCTGGACAGGGATAGCATTCAGTACTTC. It translates to CASSLDRDSIQYF.

This rearrangement joins TRBV7-2 to TRBJ2-2; TRBD1 agrees at 7 bases. The V gene's germline CDR1 is SGHTA and CDR2 FQGNSA. This CDR3 comprises 14 residues. With V trimmed by 5 bases and J by 1 base, 1 base remained unmatched. The DNA for the CDR3 is TGTGCCAGCAGCCGGACAGGGAACACCGGGGAGCTGTTTTTT. Translated, it gives CASSRTGNTGELFF.

In its sample, this clone was seen once. This sequence joins TRBV5-4 and TRBJ2-1, with 8 bases fitting TRBD2. CDR3 length: 15 residues. CDR1 is SGHNT and CDR2 is YYREEE in the germline V gene (reference sequence). Germline trimming cut 2 bases from V and 10 bases from J; bases unmatched to any gene: 11. The CDR3 coding sequence is TGTGCCAGCAGCTTCACCGGGACTAGGGGCTCAGAGCAGTTCTTC. Translating gives CASSFTGTRGSEQFF.

The CDR3: CASSSGHNKNTEAFF. In DNA, the CDR3 is TGTGCCAGCAGCTCGGGACACAACAAGAACACTGAAGCTTTCTTT. The chain is built from TRBV7-9 and TRBJ1-1; a weak D match, TRBD1 (6 bases). The V gene's germline CDR1 is SEHNR and CDR2 FQNEAQ (reference sequence). The ends were cut back, 4 bases at V and 1 base at J, with 13 bases in the middle. The CDR3 length is 15 residues.

The chain is built from TRBV6-6 and TRBJ1-5; 11 bases match TRBD1. The V gene end was trimmed by 6 bases and the J gene end by 4 bases; junction bases not matched to a gene: 5. Germline V CDR1 and CDR2: MNHNY, SVGAGI (reference sequence). The CDR3 length is 15 residues. CDR3 bases: TGTGCCAGCAGCTCCGGGACAGGGGGGAATCAGCCCCAGCATTTT. It codes for CASSSGTGGNQPQHF.

The V and J genes are TRBV7-9 and TRBJ1-4; 9 positions agree with TRBD1. The CDR3 has 14 residues. With V trimmed by 5 bases and J by 7 bases, 5 bases remained unmatched. The germline gives CDR1 SEHNR, CDR2 FQNEAQ (reference sequence). For the CDR3, the DNA is TGTGCCAGCAGCCCTGACAGGGGGACTGAAAAACTGTTTTTT. As protein: CASSPDRGTEKLFF.

J is TRBJ1-1 and V is TRBV6-5; a possible D gene is TRBD1 (5 bases). V shed 0 bases and J shed 4 bases, with 15 bases lying between them. The length of the CDR3 is 16 residues. Germline V gives CDR1 MNHEY, CDR2 SVGAGI. The CDR3, as DNA: TGTGCCAGCAGTTACTCAGGGGCTATAGGGGTCACTGAAGCTTTCTTT. Residues: CASSYSGAIGVTEAFF.

The chain carries TRBV19 and TRBJ1-1; D perhaps matches TRBD1 (5 bases). This CDR3 has 15 amino acids. Germline loops: CDR1 LNHDA, CDR2 SQIVND (reference sequence). V dropped 7 bases and J dropped 0 bases, with 15 bases sitting between them. DNA for the CDR3: TGTGCCAGTATCCATGGATGGGGGGTGAACACTGAAGCTTTCTTT. Its translation: CASIHGWGVNTEAFF.

The J gene is TRBJ1-3, the V gene TRBV7-6, with 10 bases identical to TRBD1. The CDR3 runs 16 residues. The trim removed 5 bases at V and 0 bases at J, leaving 4 bases unmatched. Germline V lookup: CDR1 SGHVS, CDR2 FNYEAQ. The CDR3 region is CASSPTGGISGNTIYF. CDR3 DNA: TGTGCCAGCAGCCCGACAGGGGGCATCTCTGGAAACACCATATATTTT. Variable domain in full (rest from reference TRBV7-6 and TRBJ1-3): GAGVSQSPRYKVTKRGQDVALRCDPISGHVSLYWYRQALGQGPEFLTYFNYEAQQDKSGLPNDRFSAERPEGSISTLTIQRTEQRDSAMYRCASSPTGGISGNTIYFGEGSWLTVV.

The chain links TRBV7-8 to TRBJ1-1; D possibly corresponds to TRBD1 (5 bases). This CDR3 spans 12 amino acids. Germline assignment: CDR1 SGHVS and CDR2 FQNEAQ. The ends were cut back, 5 bases at V and 8 bases at J, with 12 bases in the middle. In nucleotides, the CDR3 is TGTGCCAGCAGCCCGGGACGGAGGGAAGCTTTCTTT. Translating it yields CASSPGRREAFF.

The chain carries TRBV27 and TRBJ2-1, with TRBD2 identical over 10 bases. CDR3 size: 16 residues. The V gene's germline CDR1 is MNHEY and CDR2 SMNVEV (reference sequence). V lost 6 bases, J lost 9 bases, and 14 bases stayed unmatched. The CDR3 loop is CASRDLAGAILSEQFF. CDR3 sequence (DNA): TGTGCCAGCAGGGACCTAGCGGGGGCCATCTTGAGTGAGCAGTTCTTC.

The chain links TRBV5-1 to TRBJ2-7; 12 positions match TRBD1. The V and J ends lost 5 bases and 4 bases, in that order; junction bases with no gene match: 7. CDR3 length: 15 amino acids. The germline CDR1 and CDR2 sequences are SGHRS and YFSETQ. As DNA, the CDR3 is TGCGCCAGCAGTTTTGGGACAGGGGGCAAGTACGAGCAGTACTTC. Encoded protein: CASSFGTGGKYEQYF.

The V call is TRBV9, the J call TRBJ1-1; D remains unclear. The CDR3 is 13 residues long. The germline gives CDR1 SGDLS, CDR2 YYNGEE. Between the trimmed V and J ends, which lost 6 bases and 3 bases, there was a span of 12 bases. CDR3 nucleotides: TGTGCCAGCAAGAGTCCCGGGCACACTGAAGCTTTCTTT. Protein: CASKSPGHTEAFF.

This clone occurred once. V gene TRBV2 combines with J gene TRBJ2-5, with 12 bases aligning to TRBD1. With 6 bases clipped from V and 5 bases from J, the junction kept 13 bases outside the gene matches. The CDR3 runs to 17 residues. Germline V CDR1 and CDR2: SNHLY, FYNNEI. CDR3 sequence: CASRRPGQGAKKETQYF. The CDR3 nucleotides are TGTGCCAGCAGGCGACCGGGACAGGGGGCGAAAAAGGAGACCCAGTACTTC.

This clone was seen only once. Other nucleotide sequences in the sample specify the same CDR3. V is TRBV30 and J is TRBJ2-7, with D perhaps assigned TRBD1 or TRBD2 (6 bases each). The CDR3 is 12 amino acids. V dropped 5 bases and J dropped 4 bases, with 12 bases sitting between them. CDR1 is GTSNPN and CDR2 is SVGIG in the germline V gene (reference sequence). The CDR3, as DNA: TGTGCCTGGTCTAGAGGGGGGTACGAGCAGTACTTC. Its protein product is CAWSRGGYEQYF.

The chain joins TRBV30 to TRBJ2-7; D may be TRBD1 or TRBD2 (6 bases each). This CDR3 contains 12 residues. Germline CDR1 is GTSNPN and CDR2 is SVGIG (reference sequence). The V end lost 4 bases, the J end lost 6 bases, and 13 bases lay between the germline ends. CDR3 sequence reads: CAWKQGGREQYF. The CDR3, as DNA: TGTGCCTGGAAACAGGGAGGTCGCGAGCAGTACTTC. Complete variable domain (other parts from reference TRBV30 and TRBJ2-7): SQTIHQWPATLVQPVGSPLSLECTVEGTSNPNLYWYRQAAGRGLQLLFYSVGIGQISSEVPQNLSASRPQDRQFILSSKKLLLSDSGFYLCAWKQGGREQYFGPGTRLTVT.

V is TRBV28 and J is TRBJ1-1; 11 bases are a match to TRBD1. The CDR3 spans 14 residues. Unmatched junction bases numbered 5, after V lost 5 bases and J lost 6 bases. Germline CDR1 reads MDHEN; CDR2 reads SYDVKM. The CDR3 sequence: CASSNGQGASEAFF. The CDR3 DNA is TGTGCCAGCAGTAACGGACAGGGGGCATCTGAAGCTTTCTTT. The whole variable domain, remainder taken from reference TRBV28 and TRBJ1-1, is DVKVTQSSRYLVKRTGEKVFLECVQDMDHENMFWYRQDPGLGLRLIYFSYDVKMKEKGDIPEGYSVSREKKERFSLILESASTNQTSMYLCASSNGQGASEAFFGQGTRLTVV.

This chain connects TRBV19 to TRBJ2-3, with 8 bases fitting TRBD1. CDR3 size: 14 residues. CDR1 is LNHDA and CDR2 is SQIVND in the germline V gene (reference sequence). V trimming: 7 bases; J trimming: 6 bases; junction bases outside the gene matches: 9. The DNA for the CDR3 is TGTGCCAGTACCCGGGACAGGTTGTTGGATACGCAGTATTTT. Its translation: CASTRDRLLDTQYF.